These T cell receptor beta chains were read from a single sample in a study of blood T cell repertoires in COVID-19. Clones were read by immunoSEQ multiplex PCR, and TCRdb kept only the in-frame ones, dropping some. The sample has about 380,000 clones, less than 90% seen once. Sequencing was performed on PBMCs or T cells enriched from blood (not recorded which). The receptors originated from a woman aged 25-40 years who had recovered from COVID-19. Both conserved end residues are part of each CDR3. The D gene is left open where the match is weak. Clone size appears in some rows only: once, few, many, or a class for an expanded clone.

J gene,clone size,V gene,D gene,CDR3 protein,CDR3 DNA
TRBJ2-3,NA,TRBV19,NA,CASSTRGGYTDTQYF,TGTGCCAGTAGTACCCGAGGAGGCTACACAGATACGCAGTATTTT
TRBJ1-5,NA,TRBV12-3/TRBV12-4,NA,CASSQYRQAQHF,TGTGCCAGCAGCCAATATAGACAGGCCCAGCATTTT
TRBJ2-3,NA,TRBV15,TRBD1,CATSRGATGTGTDTQYF,TGTGCCACCAGCAGGGGCGCCACCGGGACAGGGACCGATACGCAGTATTTT
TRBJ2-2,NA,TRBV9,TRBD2,CASSVGEGGRTGELFF,TGTGCCAGCAGCGTAGGGGAGGGAGGTAGGACCGGGGAGCTGTTTTTT
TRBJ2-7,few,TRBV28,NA,CASSALAPVEQYF,TGTGCCAGCAGCGCCCTAGCCCCCGTCGAGCAGTACTTC
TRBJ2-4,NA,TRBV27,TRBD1,CASSLSTGVNIQYF,TGTGCCAGCAGTTTATCTACAGGGGTGAACATTCAGTACTTC
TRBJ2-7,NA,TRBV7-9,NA,CASSLSRGDNYEQYF,TGTGCCAGCAGCTTGAGCAGGGGGGACAACTACGAGCAGTACTTC
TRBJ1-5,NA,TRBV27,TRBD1,CASSSIDRGPQHF,TGTGCCAGCAGCTCCATCGACAGGGGCCCCCAGCATTTT
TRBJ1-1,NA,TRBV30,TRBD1,CAWSVQAGTGEAFF,TGTGCCTGGAGTGTACAAGCGGGGACAGGTGAAGCTTTCTTT
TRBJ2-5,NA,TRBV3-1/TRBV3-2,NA,CASSQVLTTETQYF,TGTGCCAGCAGCCAAGTCCTAACTACGGAGACCCAGTACTTC
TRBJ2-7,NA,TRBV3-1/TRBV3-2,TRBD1,CASSPRDRVVYEQYF,TGTGCCAGCAGCCCCCGGGACAGGGTAGTATACGAGCAGTACTTC
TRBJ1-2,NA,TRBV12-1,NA,CASSFGFRGTYGYTF,TGTGCCAGCAGCTTTGGATTCAGGGGAACCTATGGCTACACCTTC
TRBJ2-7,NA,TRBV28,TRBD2,CASSEGLAGGLYEQYF,TGTGCCAGCAGTGAGGGACTAGCGGGAGGGCTGTACGAGCAGTACTTC
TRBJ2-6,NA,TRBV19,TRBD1,CASSATGVGANVLTF,TGTGCCAGTAGTGCGACAGGGGTCGGGGCCAACGTCCTGACTTTC
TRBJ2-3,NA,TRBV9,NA,CASSVERDTQYF,TGTGCCAGCAGCGTCGAGCGGGATACGCAGTATTTT
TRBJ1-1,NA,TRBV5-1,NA,CASSLQGQNTEAFF,TGCGCCAGCAGCTTGCAGGGGCAGAACACTGAAGCTTTCTTT
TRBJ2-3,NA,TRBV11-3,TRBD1,CASSSGTGRDTQYF,TGTGCCAGCAGCTCCGGGACAGGGAGAGATACGCAGTATTTT
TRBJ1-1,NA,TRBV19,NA,CASTHLRPSGTEAFF,TGTGCCAGTACTCATTTGCGTCCCTCCGGCACTGAAGCTTTCTTT
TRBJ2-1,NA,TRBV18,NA,CASSPQASSYNEQFF,TGTGCCAGCTCACCCCAGGCGAGCTCCTACAATGAGCAGTTCTTC
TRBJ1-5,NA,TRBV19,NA,CASSPGTLYQPQHF,TGTGCCAGTAGCCCAGGAACGTTATATCAGCCCCAGCATTTT
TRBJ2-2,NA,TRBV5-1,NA,CASSLGRTLNTGELFF,TGCGCCAGCAGCTTGGGAAGGACACTTAACACCGGGGAGCTGTTTTTT
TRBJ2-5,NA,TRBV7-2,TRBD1,CASSLALGGGQETQYF,TGTGCCAGCAGCTTAGCCTTAGGGGGCGGACAAGAGACCCAGTACTTC
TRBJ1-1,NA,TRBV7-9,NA,CASSPPARNTEAFF,TGTGCCAGCAGCCCCCCCGCCAGAAACACTGAAGCTTTCTTT
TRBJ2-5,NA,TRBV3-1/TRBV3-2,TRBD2,CASSPPRLADQETQYF,TGTGCCAGCAGCCCCCCCCGACTAGCGGACCAAGAGACCCAGTACTTC
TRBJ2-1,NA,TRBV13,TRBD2,CASSLGVAGGPNEQFF,TGTGCCAGCAGCTTAGGGGTAGCGGGAGGGCCCAATGAGCAGTTCTTC
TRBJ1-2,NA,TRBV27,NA,CASSQKGHYYGYTF,TGTGCCAGCAGCCAAAAGGGACACTACTATGGCTACACCTTC
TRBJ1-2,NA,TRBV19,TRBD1,CASSRTGTGALYTF,TGTGCCAGTAGTAGAACCGGGACAGGGGCCCTATACACCTTC
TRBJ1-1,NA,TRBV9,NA,CASSVAVMNTEAFF,TGTGCCAGCAGCGTAGCGGTAATGAACACTGAAGCTTTCTTT
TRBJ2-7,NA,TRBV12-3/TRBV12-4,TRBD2,CASGTSRYEQYF,TGTGCCAGCGGGACTAGCAGGTACGAGCAGTACTTC
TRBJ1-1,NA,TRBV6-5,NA,CASSYDREAFF,TGTGCCAGCAGTTACGACAGGGAAGCTTTCTTT
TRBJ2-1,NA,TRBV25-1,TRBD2,CASSKPGLAGNEQFF,TGTGCCAGCAGCAAACCGGGACTAGCGGGAAACGAGCAGTTCTTC
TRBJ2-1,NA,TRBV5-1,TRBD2,CASSLYGGSSEQFF,TGCGCCAGCAGCTTGTATGGCGGGAGTAGTGAGCAGTTCTTC
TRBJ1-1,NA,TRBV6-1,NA,CASSEGRWLAGFF,TGTGCCAGCAGTGAGGGCAGATGGCTAGCGGGTTTCTTT
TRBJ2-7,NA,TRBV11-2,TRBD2,CASSLDGREVVALYEQYF,TGTGCCAGCAGCTTAGATGGCCGGGAGGTTGTTGCCTTATACGAGCAGTACTTC
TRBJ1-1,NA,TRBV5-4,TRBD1,CASSLTGGTEAFF,TGTGCCAGCAGCCTGACAGGGGGCACTGAAGCTTTCTTT
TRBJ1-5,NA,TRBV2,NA,CASSRDTSNQPQHF,TGTGCCAGCAGCCGGGACACTAGCAATCAGCCCCAGCATTTT
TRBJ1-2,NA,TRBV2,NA,CASDGGQLDFSYTF,TGTGCCAGCGACGGCGGGCAGTTGGATTTTAGCTACACCTTC
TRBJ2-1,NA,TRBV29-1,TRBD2,CSVEDLTGGGYNEQFF,TGCAGCGTTGAAGATCTAACGGGAGGAGGCTACAATGAGCAGTTCTTC
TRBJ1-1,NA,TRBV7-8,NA,CASSLVDSNTEAFF,TGTGCCAGCAGCTTAGTAGACTCAAACACTGAAGCTTTCTTT
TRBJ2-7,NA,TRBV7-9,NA,CASSLPGGSNGYEQYF,TGTGCCAGCAGCTTACCGGGGGGCTCCAACGGGTACGAGCAGTACTTC
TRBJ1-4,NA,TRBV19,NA,CASSRTGIGEKLFF,TGTGCCAGTAGTCGTACAGGGATAGGTGAAAAACTGTTTTTT
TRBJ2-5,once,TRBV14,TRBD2,CASSQGPWRGGQETQYF,TGTGCCAGCAGCCAAGGCCCCTGGCGGGGGGGGCAAGAGACCCAGTACTTC
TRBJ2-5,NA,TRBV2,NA,CASRAAETQYF,TGTGCCAGCAGGGCCGCAGAGACCCAGTACTTC
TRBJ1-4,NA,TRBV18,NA,CASSPGSLEKLFF,TGTGCCAGCTCACCGGGCAGTTTAGAAAAACTGTTTTTT
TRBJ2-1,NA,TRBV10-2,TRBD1,CASIFRDSSYNEQFF,TGCGCCAGCATATTCCGGGACAGCTCCTACAATGAGCAGTTCTTC
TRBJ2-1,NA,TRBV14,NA,CASSLLTRVEQFF,TGTGCCAGCAGCCTCTTGACGAGGGTTGAGCAGTTCTTC
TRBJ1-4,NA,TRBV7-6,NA,CASSVKSGEKLFF,TGTGCCAGCAGCGTCAAATCGGGTGAAAAACTGTTTTTT
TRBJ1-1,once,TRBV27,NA,CASSFARLRGTEAFF,TGTGCCAGCAGTTTTGCCCGGCTTAGGGGCACTGAAGCTTTCTTT
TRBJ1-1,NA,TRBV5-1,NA,CASSLTDRTEAFF,TGCGCCAGCAGCTTGACAGATCGGACTGAAGCTTTCTTT
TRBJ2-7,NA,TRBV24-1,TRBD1,CATSPGTDDYEQYF,TGTGCCACCAGTCCCGGGACAGACGATTACGAGCAGTACTTC
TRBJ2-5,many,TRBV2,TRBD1,CASRRGRDRGQETQYF,TGTGCCAGCAGACGGGGTAGGGACAGGGGACAAGAGACCCAGTACTTC
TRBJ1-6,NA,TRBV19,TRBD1,CASSDPRQGKGSPLHF,TGTGCCAGTAGTGACCCGCGACAGGGTAAGGGGTCACCCCTCCACTTT
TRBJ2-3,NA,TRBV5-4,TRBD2,CASSFEPSGIADTQYF,TGTGCCAGCAGCTTTGAACCTAGCGGGATAGCAGATACGCAGTATTTT
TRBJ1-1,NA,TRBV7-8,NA,CASSPRTGTNTEAFF,TGTGCCAGCAGCCCCCGTACAGGGACCAACACTGAAGCTTTCTTT
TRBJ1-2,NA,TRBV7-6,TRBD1,CASSSGTGIYGYTF,TGTGCCAGCAGCTCCGGGACAGGGATCTATGGCTACACCTTC